One sample yielded the 2 T cell receptor beta chains listed below, sequenced in a study of cytomegalovirus exposure and HLA in healthy donors. The PCR had 60 Vbeta and 13 Jbeta primers. The assay was immunoSEQ multiplex PCR, and TCRdb's table has in-frame clones only and misses some. The sample includes 100,000 or so clones, nearly 65% seen only once; the top ten take about 4.5%. Material for sequencing was PBMCs. These TCRs come from a human donor in good health.

V is TRBV2 and J is TRBJ1-1, with 12 bases matching TRBD1. The junction had 19 bases not matched to a gene; V was cut back by 11 bases and J by 6 bases. Per the germline V gene, CDR1 is SNHLY and CDR2 is FYNNEI. The CDR3 spans 17 residues. The CDR3 DNA reads TGTGCCTGGAACCGGGACAGGGGGCTTTCTCCCTCCGCTGAAGCTTTCTTT. Translating it yields CAWNRDRGLSPSAEAFF.

This clone was counted between two and nine times. Within the sample, other DNA sequences also encode this same CDR3. The CDR3: CSVVDRAAGELFF. CDR3 coding DNA: TGCAGCGTTGTCGACAGGGCGGCCGGGGAGCTGTTTTTT. The chain carries TRBV29-1 and TRBJ2-2, with 7 bases matching TRBD1. The CDR3 covers 13 residues. Trimming cost V 4 bases and J 6 bases; bases outside gene matches: 5. CDR1 and CDR2 from the germline V gene are SQVTM and ANQGSEA.